This T cell receptor beta chain was obtained from a study of early T cells in non-severe SARS-CoV-2 infection (dated by TCRdb to the early 2020s). Background on the whole study: Because TCR sequencing relied on bulk RNA taken from unsorted whole blood, pairing of alpha and beta chains was not possible. Study-wide findings and limitations: VDJdb matching was skewed toward anti-spike CD8 responses and likely underestimated virus-specific expansions by missing private and CD4 specificities.

Notes on this clonotype: Which antigen it targets is not known. No base quality values were provided; no much bigger clone lies one nucleotide off.

The library was built by means of 5' RACE. Sequencing used a NextSeq 500. To correct for sequencing error and PCR bias, the TCR library protocol tagged individual cDNA molecules with unique molecular identifiers. TCR alpha and beta chains were both sequenced, and the abundances of alpha and beta sequences in each sample were closely correlated with each other. In the paper's pipeline: Decombinator V4 was used to perform V gene, J gene and CDR3 annotation of TCR sequences. Expanded TCRs were defined as changing significantly between any two time points under a Poisson model with p below 0.0001. Abundances of TCRs were expressed as counts per million after normalisation to the total number of TCRs sequenced in each sample. TRAV1-2 paired with TRAJ12, TRAJ20 or TRAJ33 defined MAIT TCRs, while TRAV10 paired with TRAJ18 defined iNKT TCRs. VDJdb, accessed 1 November 2021, was searched for CMV, EBV and SARS-CoV-2 annotated TCRs, excluding TCRs annotated for multiple antigens. TCRdb ran its own pipeline on the public reads, namely fastp trimming at Q25 and MiXCR clone calling, and kept in-frame beta chains. CDR3 protein duplicates are merged, each entry listing the most common genes and DNA. The V and J calls, along with clone size, are taken from TCRdb and not from the paper's own processing. The sample table lists 55,000 to 70,000 distinct CDR3 sequences, around 4.6% of them with a count of one. Together, the top ten hold 4.5% to 5.5% of the sample.

Set within a cohort of healthcare workers in London, UK, this nested case-control study involved weekly PCR testing of nasopharyngeal swabs along with blood sampling. Healthcare workers were recruited during the week of the UK lockdown, between 23 and 31 March 2020, and followed weekly for up to roughly 15 weeks. Counted from cysteine to phenylalanine, this CDR3 has 12 amino acids. Kept here is only the CDR3 DNA, which spans 36 bases and is read in frame from base 1. The germline ends are 12 bases apart after V is trimmed by 7 bases and J by 5 bases. Reading the germline V gene (reference sequence) gives CDR1 SEHNR and CDR2 FQNEAQ.

The rearranged segments are TRBV7-9 and TRBJ2-7; the D gene is possibly TRBD2, with 5 bases matching. Sequencing was carried out using whole blood. The receptor was derived from an adult who was a healthcare worker with PCR-confirmed SARS-CoV-2 infection or an uninfected control (not recorded which). Here the CDR3 is given as CASMERIDEQYF. The nucleotides are TGTGCCAGCATGGAGCGGATCGACGAGCAGTACTTC. When the CDR3 is completed using the reference TRBV7-9 and TRBJ2-7 genes on either side, the full variable domain is DTGVSQNPRHKITKRGQNVTFRCDPISEHNRLYWYRQTLGQGPEFLTYFQNEAQLEKSRLLSDRFSAERPKGSFSTLEIQRTEQGDSAMYLCASMERIDEQYFGPGTRLTVT.